This TCR beta chain emerged from a study of Graves' ophthalmopathy and Graves' hyperthyroidism. Overall study results and limits: With 65% to 71% sensitivity and 72.22% specificity, the model predicted ophthalmopathy progression.

The authors amplified TCR beta CDR3 regions, and they did so from RNA transcripts for repertoire sequencing. First-round RT-PCR relied on HTBI primers, and a second-round multiplex PCR came next. TCRdb ran MiXCR on the multiplex PCR reads and lists one entry per CDR3 protein. Of approximately 330,000 distinct CDR3 sequences detected, roughly a sixth appear once; the ten largest clones hold 9% to 15%. The table lists this clonotype with many counts. Its antigen is as yet unknown. Pregnant or lactating patients and those with other autoimmune diseases or uncontrolled infections were excluded. PBMCs were obtained from roughly 9 ml of fresh peripheral blood. This TCR was recovered from an adult man with Graves' ophthalmopathy. Sequencing was done on a sample of peripheral blood.

This CDR3 is CASSLRLAGVSYEQYF. CDR3 DNA: TGTGCCAGCAGCCTCCGACTAGCGGGAGTCTCCTACGAGCAGTACTTC. The V gene is TRBV3-1, the J gene TRBJ2-7; 12 bases map to TRBD2. The CDR3 contains 16 residues. The trim removed 4 bases at V and 0 bases at J, leaving 4 bases unmatched. Germline V gene sequence: CDR1 LGHDT, CDR2 YNNKEL (reference sequence).